These 9 T cell receptor beta chains were all obtained from the same sample, sequenced in a study of immune cell composition in non-small cell lung cancer. Some clones are missing from TCRdb's copy, which holds only in-frame ones; the method was immunoSEQ multiplex PCR. The sample contains more than 3,500 clones, approximately 75% of which appear only once. The normal lung sample lay at least 3 cm, and maximally far, from the tumour. Sequenced input: non-adjacent lung tissue. These receptors all stem from a human donor with non-small cell lung cancer.

The chain joins TRBV5-1 to TRBJ2-5; perhaps D is TRBD1 or TRBD2 (7 bases each). The J call may not be correct, given that the DNA end is closer to TRBJ2-7. The CDR3 consists of 15 residues. Germline-derived CDR1 and CDR2 are SGHRS and YFSETQ. In DNA, the CDR3 is TGCGCCAGCAGAACCCGGGACAGCGGGACCTACGAGCAGTACTTC. Protein sequence: CASRTRDSGTYEQYF.

The sample holds a few counts of this clone. The rearrangement joins TRBV4-2 to TRBJ1-1; D unresolved. Trimming removed 0 bases at V and 1 base at J, with 12 bases between. The CDR3 loop spans 16 amino acids. Germline V gene sequence: CDR1 LGHNA, CDR2 YNFKEQ. The CDR3 DNA is TGTGCCAGCAGCCAAGAAGATGGGGAAAAGAACACTGAAGCTTTCTTT. This translates into CASSQEDGEKNTEAFF.

This rearrangement joins TRBV19 to TRBJ2-3; 7 bases fit TRBD1. CDR1 and CDR2 from the germline V gene are LNHDA and SQIVND (reference sequence). Trimming removed 5 bases from V and 5 bases from J; junction bases left unmatched: 4. The CDR3 loop spans 13 amino acids. The chain's CDR3 is CASSRQGVDTQYF. The DNA of the CDR3 is TGTGCCAGTAGTCGCCAGGGGGTAGATACGCAGTATTTT.

The chain couples TRBV5-8 to TRBJ2-5; TRBD1 agrees at 10 bases. Germline V gene data show CDR1 as SGHTS and CDR2 as YDEGEE. The trim removed 4 bases at V and 0 bases at J, leaving 9 bases unmatched. The CDR3 is 17 amino acids. The CDR3, as DNA: TGTGCCAGCAGCCACGGACAGGGGGACGTGTACCAAGAGACCCAGTACTTC. This encodes CASSHGQGDVYQETQYF.

The J gene is TRBJ2-5, the V gene TRBV20-1; 7 nucleotides match TRBD2. The V gene end was trimmed by 5 bases and the J gene end by 5 bases; junction bases not matched to a gene: 2. This CDR3 is 11 amino acids long. Germline V gene lookup returns CDR1 DFQATT and CDR2 SNEGSKA (reference sequence). CDR3 nucleotides: TGCAGTGCTGGGGGGGAGGAGACCCAGTACTTC. Translation: CSAGGEETQYF.

This sequence joins TRBV7-2 and TRBJ2-7, with 11 bases identical to TRBD2. This CDR3 comprises 15 residues. CDR1 and CDR2 (germline): SGHTA, FQGNSA. The V segment lost 5 bases and the J segment 5 bases; nucleotides outside the gene matches: 8. For the CDR3, the DNA is TGTGCCAGCAGCCCACGGACTAGCGGGCGGAACGAGCAGTACTTC. Translated, it gives CASSPRTSGRNEQYF.

The V and J genes are TRBV4-2 and TRBJ1-5; possible D gene TRBD1, 6 bases. The V gene lost 0 bases and the J gene lost 13 bases, with 19 bases spanning the gap. This CDR3 has 15 amino acids. Germline-derived CDR1 and CDR2 are LGHNA and YNFKEQ. CDR3 loop: CASSQDITGRPLQHF. CDR3 DNA: TGTGCCAGCAGCCAAGATATAACAGGGAGACCTCTGCAGCATTTT.

The gene calls are TRBV28 and TRBJ2-7; D perhaps matches TRBD1 (6 bases). The CDR3 loop spans 14 amino acids. Germline V lookup: CDR1 MDHEN, CDR2 SYDVKM. Between the trimmed V and J ends, which lost 6 bases and 3 bases, there was a span of 15 bases. The CDR3: CASRDSNLVYEQYF. The DNA of the CDR3 is TGTGCCAGCAGGGACAGCAACCTTGTCTACGAGCAGTACTTC.

This chain links TRBV29-1 with TRBJ2-3, with D possibly being TRBD1 or TRBD2 (5 bases each). CDR1 is SQVTM and CDR2 is ANQGSEA in the germline V gene. Between the trimmed V and J ends, which lost 7 bases and 12 bases, there was a span of 20 bases. CDR3 length equals 12 residues. The CDR3 DNA sequence: TGCAGCGCGTACCGGGACCCAAGCCCCCAGTATTTT. This codes for CSAYRDPSPQYF.